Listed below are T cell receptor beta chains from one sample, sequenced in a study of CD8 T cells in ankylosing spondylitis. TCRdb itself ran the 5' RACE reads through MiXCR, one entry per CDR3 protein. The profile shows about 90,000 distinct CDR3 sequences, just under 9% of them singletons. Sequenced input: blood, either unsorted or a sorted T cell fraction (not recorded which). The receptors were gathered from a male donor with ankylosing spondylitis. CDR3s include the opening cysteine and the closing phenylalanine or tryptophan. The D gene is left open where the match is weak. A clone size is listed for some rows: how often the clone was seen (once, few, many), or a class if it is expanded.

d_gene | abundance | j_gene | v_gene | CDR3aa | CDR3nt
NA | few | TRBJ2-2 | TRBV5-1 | CASIQENTGELFF | TGCGCCAGCATACAGGAGAACACCGGGGAGCTGTTTTTT
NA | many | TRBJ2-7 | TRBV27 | CASSLDRSREQYF | TGTGCCAGCAGTTTGGACAGATCTCGGGAGCAGTACTTC
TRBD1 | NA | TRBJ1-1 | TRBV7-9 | CASSLGTAGGLTEAFF | TGTGCCAGCAGCTTAGGAACGGCAGGGGGTCTCACTGAAGCTTTCTTT
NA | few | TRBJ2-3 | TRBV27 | CASTYIGQSSTDTQYF | TGTGCCAGCACTTACATAGGGCAGAGCAGCACAGATACGCAGTATTTT
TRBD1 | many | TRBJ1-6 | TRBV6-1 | CASSGQGDNSPLHF | TGTGCCAGCAGTGGACAGGGGGACAATTCACCCCTCCACTTT
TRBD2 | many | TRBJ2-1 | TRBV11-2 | CASRTTSGMEQFF | TGTGCCAGCAGGACGACTAGCGGCATGGAGCAGTTCTTC
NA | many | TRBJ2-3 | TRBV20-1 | CSARGEPDTQYF | TGCAGTGCTAGAGGGGAGCCAGATACGCAGTATTTT
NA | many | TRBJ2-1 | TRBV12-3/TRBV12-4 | CASTNDLGPYNEQFF | TGTGCCAGCACCAACGACTTAGGACCCTACAATGAGCAGTTCTTC
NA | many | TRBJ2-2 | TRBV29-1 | CSVDPDGRAELFF | TGCAGCGTTGACCCTGACGGCCGAGCGGAGCTGTTTTTT
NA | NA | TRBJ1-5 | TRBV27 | CASSWGNSNQPQHF | TGTGCCAGCAGCTGGGGAAATAGCAATCAGCCCCAGCATTTT
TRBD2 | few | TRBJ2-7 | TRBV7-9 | CASSLEGGRIYEQYF | TGTGCCAGCAGCTTAGAAGGCGGGAGGATCTACGAGCAGTACTTC
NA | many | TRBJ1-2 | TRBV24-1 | CATSGAGDSYGYTF | TGTGCCACCAGTGGAGCAGGGGATAGCTATGGCTACACCTTC
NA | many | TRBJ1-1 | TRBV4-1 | CASSQAGVMNTEAFF | TGCGCCAGCAGCCAGGCCGGGGTGATGAACACTGAAGCTTTCTTT
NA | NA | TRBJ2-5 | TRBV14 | CASSRLGETQYF | TGTGCCAGCAGCCGCCTGGGGGAGACCCAGTACTTC
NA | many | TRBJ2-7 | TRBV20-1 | CSGQATGSYEQYF | TGCAGTGGACAGGCGACCGGCTCCTACGAGCAGTACTTC
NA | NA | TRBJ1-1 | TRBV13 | CASSLAGSGGLNTEAFF | TGTGCCAGCAGCTTAGCAGGGTCGGGCGGTTTGAACACTGAAGCTTTCTTT
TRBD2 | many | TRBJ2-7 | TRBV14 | CASSQGLAYEQYF | TGTGCCAGCAGCCAAGGACTAGCGTACGAGCAGTACTTC
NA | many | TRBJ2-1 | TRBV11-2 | CASSPQEASPLEVRFF | TGTGCCAGCAGTCCCCAGGAAGCGAGCCCTTTGGAGGTTCGGTTCTTC
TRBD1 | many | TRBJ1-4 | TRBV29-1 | CSVGMGRGQGLFF | TGCAGCGTTGGAATGGGTCGGGGACAGGGACTGTTTTTT
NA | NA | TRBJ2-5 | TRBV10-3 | CAISEGREWGQETQYF | TGTGCCATCAGTGAAGGTCGGGAGTGGGGCCAAGAGACCCAGTACTTC
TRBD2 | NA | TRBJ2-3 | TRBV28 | CASSPWTSGREVGADTQYF | TGTGCCAGCAGTCCGTGGACTAGCGGGAGAGAAGTTGGTGCAGATACGCAGTATTTT
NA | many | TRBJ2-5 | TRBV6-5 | CASSYSIRGQETQYF | TGTGCCAGCAGTTACTCGATCAGGGGCCAAGAGACCCAGTACTTC
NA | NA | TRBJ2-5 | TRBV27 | CASSFGAGPGTQYF | TGTGCCAGCAGTTTCGGGGCAGGGCCGGGGACCCAGTACTTC